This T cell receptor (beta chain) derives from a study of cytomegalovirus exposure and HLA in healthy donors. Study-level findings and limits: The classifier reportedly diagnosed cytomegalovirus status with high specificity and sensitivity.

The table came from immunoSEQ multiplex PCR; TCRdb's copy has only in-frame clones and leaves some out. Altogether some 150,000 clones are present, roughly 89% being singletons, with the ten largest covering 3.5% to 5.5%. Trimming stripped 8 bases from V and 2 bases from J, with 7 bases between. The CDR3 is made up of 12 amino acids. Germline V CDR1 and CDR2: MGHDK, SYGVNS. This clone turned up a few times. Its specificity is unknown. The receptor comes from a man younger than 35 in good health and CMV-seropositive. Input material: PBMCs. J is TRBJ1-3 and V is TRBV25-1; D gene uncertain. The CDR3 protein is CASSLAGNTIYF. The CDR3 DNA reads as TGTGCCAGCTCTCTTGCTGGAAACACCATATATTTT.